This TCR beta chain came from a study of CD8 T cells in Susac syndrome. Study conclusions and caveats: In its TCR sequencing and HLA analysis, the study acknowledged that the number of individuals was relatively small.

TCR beta was sequenced from blood CD8+ and CD4+ T cells. FACS was used to enrich TEMRA cells, whereas the CD8+ and CD4+ T cells were obtained by negative isolation. A word on this clonotype: Its antigen is unidentified.

Reverse transcription used roughly 0.45 to 1 ug RNA and random hexamers. The CDR3 of TCR beta was amplified by immunoSEQ multiplex PCR across 54 Vbeta and 13 Jbeta. TCRdb re-derived calls from the immunoSEQ multiplex PCR reads in MiXCR, one entry per CDR3 protein. The table records some 180,000 distinct CDR3 sequences, approximately 95% of them present only once. Germline V gene sequence: CDR1 MNHEY, CDR2 SMNVEV (reference sequence). V dropped 7 bases and J dropped 2 bases, with 11 bases sitting between them. The CDR3 runs to 13 residues. The chain links TRBV27 to TRBJ1-1; D remains unclear. Sequencing used CD4+ T cells from PBMCs. This sequence originates from a human donor in good health. CDR3 in amino acids: CASIGPRNTEAFF. CDR3 in DNA: TGTGCCAGCATCGGCCCGAGAAACACTGAAGCTTTCTTT.